This TCR beta chain was identified in a study of T cell responses to AZD1222 COVID-19 vaccine. Study-level background: Timing groups of about 4 and about 12 weeks for second doses were pooled.

The CDR3 is 12 amino acids. V lost 4 bases, J lost 8 bases, and 9 bases lay in between. In germline, CDR1 is SGDLS, CDR2 YYNGEE. Using immunoSEQ multiplex PCR, the repertoire was profiled, and TCRdb retains in-frame clones only, with some absent. The sample includes approximately 91,000 clones, 70% to 90% of them seen just once. To note about this clone: The antigen remains undetermined.

Findings and caveats of the study: Two doses of AZD1222 preceded a rise in Spike-specific TCR breadth and depth. Nearly half of the spike-specific TCRs reportedly recognize variant regions that carry no mutations. Only a handful of people who got AZD1222 tested seropositive at baseline.

The material was peripheral blood, obtained on day 0 of AZD1222 vaccination. The V call is TRBV9, the J call TRBJ2-2; D is unclear. The receptor comes from an adult in good health. CDR3 in amino acids: CASSSQRGELFF. The CDR3 DNA is TGTGCCAGCAGCTCCCAGCGAGGGGAGCTGTTTTTT. The whole variable domain, remainder taken from reference TRBV9 and TRBJ2-2, is DSGVTQTPKHLITATGQRVTLRCSPRSGDLSVYWYQQSLDQGLQFLIQYYNGEERAKGNILERFSAQQFPDLHSELNLSSLELGDSALYFCASSSQRGELFFGEGSRLTVL.